A selection of T cell receptor beta chains follows, all from one sample in a study of blood T cell repertoires in COVID-19. The protocol was immunoSEQ multiplex PCR, while the TCRdb copy is restricted to in-frame clones and leaves out a portion. The sample has approximately 200,000 clones; 70% to 85% are singletons. The sequenced sample consisted of peripheral blood. The receptors were gathered from a woman over 75 with COVID-19, enrolled during active disease. Each CDR3 is given with its conserved first and last residue.

j_gene: TRBJ2-2; v_gene: TRBV3-1/TRBV3-2; CDR3aa: CASSQDLGELFF
j_gene: TRBJ2-7; v_gene: TRBV5-4; CDR3aa: CASSQQSGGRLYEQYF
j_gene: TRBJ1-5; v_gene: TRBV6-6; CDR3aa: CASSHDRHQPQHF
j_gene: TRBJ2-3; v_gene: TRBV19; CDR3aa: CASSIRGGSGDTQYF
j_gene: TRBJ1-2; v_gene: TRBV1; CDR3aa: CTSSDRANYGYTF
j_gene: TRBJ2-2; v_gene: TRBV4-1; CDR3aa: CASSQGGTQLTGELFF
j_gene: TRBJ2-3; v_gene: TRBV29-1; CDR3aa: CSAGGGTGTASSTDTQYF
j_gene: TRBJ1-1; v_gene: TRBV5-1; CDR3aa: CASSLARRGTEAFF
j_gene: TRBJ1-1; v_gene: TRBV19; CDR3aa: CASSLYSPDSEAFF
j_gene: TRBJ2-1; v_gene: TRBV24-1; CDR3aa: CATSEASGDYNEQFF
j_gene: TRBJ1-1; v_gene: TRBV18; CDR3aa: CASSTARGQRNTEAFF
j_gene: TRBJ1-6; v_gene: TRBV24-1; CDR3aa: CATTGRFSFPYNSPLHF
j_gene: TRBJ1-1; v_gene: TRBV6-5; CDR3aa: CASLSRAGVNTEAFF
j_gene: TRBJ2-3; v_gene: TRBV7-3; CDR3aa: CASADSTDTQYF
j_gene: TRBJ1-1; v_gene: TRBV5-3; CDR3aa: CARSLSAKGGPEAFF
j_gene: TRBJ2-5; v_gene: TRBV5-1; CDR3aa: CASREPSGTQYF
j_gene: TRBJ1-1; v_gene: TRBV12-3/TRBV12-4; CDR3aa: CASSLAGGTEAFF